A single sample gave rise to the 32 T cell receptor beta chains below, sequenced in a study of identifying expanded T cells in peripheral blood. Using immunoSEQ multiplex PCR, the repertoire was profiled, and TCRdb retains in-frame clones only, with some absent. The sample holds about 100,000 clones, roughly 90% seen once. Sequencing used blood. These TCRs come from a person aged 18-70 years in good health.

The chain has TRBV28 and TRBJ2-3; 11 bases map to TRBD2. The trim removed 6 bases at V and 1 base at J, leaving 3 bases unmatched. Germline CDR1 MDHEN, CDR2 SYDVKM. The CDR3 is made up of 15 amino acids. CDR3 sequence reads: CASRPLAGGTDTQYF. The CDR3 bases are TGTGCCAGCAGACCACTAGCGGGGGGCACAGATACGCAGTATTTT.

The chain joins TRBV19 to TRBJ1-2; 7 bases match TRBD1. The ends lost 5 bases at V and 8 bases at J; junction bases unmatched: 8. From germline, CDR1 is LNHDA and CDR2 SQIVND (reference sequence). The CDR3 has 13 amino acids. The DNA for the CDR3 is TGTGCCAGTAGTTCCCCAGGGGGAGGGGGCTACACCTTC. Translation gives CASSSPGGGGYTF.

The CDR3 protein is CASSLTANTEAFF. The DNA of the CDR3 is TGCGCCAGCAGCTTGACTGCGAACACTGAAGCTTTCTTT. The chain recombines TRBV5-1 with TRBJ1-1; D not certain. The CDR3 sequence is 13 residues long. Trimming stripped 1 base from V and 1 base from J, with 5 bases between. Per germline, CDR1 SGHRS and CDR2 YFSETQ.

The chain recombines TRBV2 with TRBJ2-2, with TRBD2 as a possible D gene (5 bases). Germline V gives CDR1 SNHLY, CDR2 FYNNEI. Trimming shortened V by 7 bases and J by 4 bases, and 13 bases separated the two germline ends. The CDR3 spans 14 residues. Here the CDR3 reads CASMRVPGTGELFF. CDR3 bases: TGTGCCAGCATGAGGGTTCCGGGCACCGGGGAGCTGTTTTTT.

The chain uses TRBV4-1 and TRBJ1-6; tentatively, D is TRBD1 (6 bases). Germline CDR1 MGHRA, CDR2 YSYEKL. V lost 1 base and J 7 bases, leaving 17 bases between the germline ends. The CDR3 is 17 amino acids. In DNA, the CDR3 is TGCGCCAGCAGCCAAGTATGGGGCAGGGGCAGGAATTCACCCCTCCACTTT. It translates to CASSQVWGRGRNSPLHF.

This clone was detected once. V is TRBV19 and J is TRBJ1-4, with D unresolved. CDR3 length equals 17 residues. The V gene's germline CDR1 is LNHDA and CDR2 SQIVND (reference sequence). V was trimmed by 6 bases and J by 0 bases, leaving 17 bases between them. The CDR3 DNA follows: TGTGCCAGTAGCAACCACCCACCTGGGACAACTAATGAAAAACTGTTTTTT. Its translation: CASSNHPPGTTNEKLFF. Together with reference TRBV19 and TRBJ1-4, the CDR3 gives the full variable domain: DGGITQSPKYLFRKEGQNVTLSCEQNLNHDAMYWYRQDPGQGLRLIYYSQIVNDFQKGDIAEGYSVSREKKESFPLTVTSAQKNPTAFYLCASSNHPPGTTNEKLFFGSGTQLSVL.

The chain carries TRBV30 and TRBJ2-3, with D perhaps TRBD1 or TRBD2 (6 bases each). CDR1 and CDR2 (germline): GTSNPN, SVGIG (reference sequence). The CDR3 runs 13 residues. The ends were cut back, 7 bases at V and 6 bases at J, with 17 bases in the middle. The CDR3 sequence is CASTPGGLDTQYF. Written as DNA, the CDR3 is TGTGCCTCCACGCCCGGGGGCCTTGATACGCAGTATTTT.

CDR3 protein: CASSIGTITYEQYF. CDR3 DNA: TGTGCCAGTAGTATCGGGACTATTACCTACGAGCAGTACTTC. This chain uses TRBV19 with TRBJ2-7; 7 bases are shared with TRBD2. V shed 3 bases, J shed 2 bases, and the junction held 4 bases outside the gene matches. CDR1 LNHDA and CDR2 SQIVND come from the germline V gene (reference sequence). The CDR3 extends over 14 amino acids.

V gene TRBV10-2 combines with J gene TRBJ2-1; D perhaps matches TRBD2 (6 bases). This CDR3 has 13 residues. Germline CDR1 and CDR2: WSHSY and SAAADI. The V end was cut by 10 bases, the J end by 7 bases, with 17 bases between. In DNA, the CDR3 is TGCGCCACCAAGGACTACCGTGGAAATGAGCAGTTCTTC. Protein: CATKDYRGNEQFF.

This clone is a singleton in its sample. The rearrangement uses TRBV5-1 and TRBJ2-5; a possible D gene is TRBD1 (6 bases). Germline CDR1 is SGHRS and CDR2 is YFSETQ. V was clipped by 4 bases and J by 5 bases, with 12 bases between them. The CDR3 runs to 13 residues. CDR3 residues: CASSQRRGETQYF. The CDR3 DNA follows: TGCGCCAGCAGCCAACGTAGGGGGGAGACCCAGTACTTC.

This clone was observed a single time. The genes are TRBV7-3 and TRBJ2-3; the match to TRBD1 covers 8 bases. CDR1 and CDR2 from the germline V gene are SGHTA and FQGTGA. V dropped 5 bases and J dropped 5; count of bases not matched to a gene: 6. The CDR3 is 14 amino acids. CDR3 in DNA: TGTGCCAGCAGCCCCGGACAGGGTATAGATACGCAGTATTTT. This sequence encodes CASSPGQGIDTQYF.

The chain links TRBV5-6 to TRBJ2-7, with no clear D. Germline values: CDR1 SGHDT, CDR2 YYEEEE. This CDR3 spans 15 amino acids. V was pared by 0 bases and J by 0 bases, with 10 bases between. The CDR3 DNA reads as TGTGCCAGCAGCTTGGAACGGATGAGCTCCTACGAGCAGTACTTC. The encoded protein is CASSLERMSSYEQYF.

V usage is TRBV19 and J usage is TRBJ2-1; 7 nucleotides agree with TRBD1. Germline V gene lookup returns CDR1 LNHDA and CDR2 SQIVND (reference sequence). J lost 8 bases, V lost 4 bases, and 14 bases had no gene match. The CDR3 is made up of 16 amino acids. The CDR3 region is CASSRGDSRVLDEQFF. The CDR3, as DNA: TGTGCCAGTAGTAGAGGGGACAGTAGGGTATTGGATGAGCAGTTCTTC.

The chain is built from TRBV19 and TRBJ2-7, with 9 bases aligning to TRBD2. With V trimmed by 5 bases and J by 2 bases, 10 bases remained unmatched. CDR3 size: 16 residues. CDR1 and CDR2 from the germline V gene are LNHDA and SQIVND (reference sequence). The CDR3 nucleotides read TGTGCCAGTAGTTTAATGACTAGCGGCGGGACCTACGAGCAGTACTTC. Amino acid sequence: CASSLMTSGGTYEQYF. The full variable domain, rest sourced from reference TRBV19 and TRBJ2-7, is DGGITQSPKYLFRKEGQNVTLSCEQNLNHDAMYWYRQDPGQGLRLIYYSQIVNDFQKGDIAEGYSVSREKKESFPLTVTSAQKNPTAFYLCASSLMTSGGTYEQYFGPGTRLTVT.

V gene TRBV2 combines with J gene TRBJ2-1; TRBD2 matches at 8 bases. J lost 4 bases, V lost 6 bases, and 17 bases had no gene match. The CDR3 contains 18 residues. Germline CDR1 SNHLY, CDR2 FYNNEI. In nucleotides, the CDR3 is TGTGCCAGCAGCGCCCACTTATCGACTAGCGCGAGGTACAATGAGCAGTTCTTC. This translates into CASSAHLSTSARYNEQFF. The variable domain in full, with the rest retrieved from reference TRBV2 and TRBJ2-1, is EPEVTQTPSHQVTQMGQEVILRCVPISNHLYFYWYRQILGQKVEFLVSFYNNEISEKSEIFDDQFSVERPDGSNFTLKIRSTKLEDSAMYFCASSAHLSTSARYNEQFFGPGTRLTVL.

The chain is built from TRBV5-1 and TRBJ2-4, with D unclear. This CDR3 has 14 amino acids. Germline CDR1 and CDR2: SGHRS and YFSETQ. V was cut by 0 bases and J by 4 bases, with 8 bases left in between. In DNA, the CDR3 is TGCGCCAGCAGCTTGGGCCGGATTAAAAACATTCAGTACTTC. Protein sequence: CASSLGRIKNIQYF.

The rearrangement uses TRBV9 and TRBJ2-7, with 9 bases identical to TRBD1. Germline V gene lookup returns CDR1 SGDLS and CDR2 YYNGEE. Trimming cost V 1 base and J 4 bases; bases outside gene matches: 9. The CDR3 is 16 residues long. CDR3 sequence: CASSVSGDRESYEQYF. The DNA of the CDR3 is TGTGCCAGCAGCGTATCAGGGGACAGGGAATCGTACGAGCAGTACTTC.

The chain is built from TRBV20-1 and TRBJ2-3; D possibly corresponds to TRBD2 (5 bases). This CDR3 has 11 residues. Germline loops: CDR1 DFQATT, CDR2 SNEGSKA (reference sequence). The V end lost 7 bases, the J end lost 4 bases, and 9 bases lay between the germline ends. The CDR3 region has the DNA TGCAGTGAGAGGGTCGCAGATACGCAGTATTTT. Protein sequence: CSERVADTQYF.

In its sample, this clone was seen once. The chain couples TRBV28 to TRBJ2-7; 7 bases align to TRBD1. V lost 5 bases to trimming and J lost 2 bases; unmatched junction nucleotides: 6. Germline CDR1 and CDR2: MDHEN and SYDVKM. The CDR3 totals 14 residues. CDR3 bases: TGTGCCAGCAGTAGCAGGGGGTCCACCTACGAGCAGTACTTC. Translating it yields CASSSRGSTYEQYF.

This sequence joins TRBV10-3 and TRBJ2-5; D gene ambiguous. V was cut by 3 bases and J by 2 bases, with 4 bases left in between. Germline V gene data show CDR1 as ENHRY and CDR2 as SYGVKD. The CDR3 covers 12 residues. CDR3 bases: TGTGCCATCAGTGAATTTCAAGAGACCCAGTACTTC. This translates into CAISEFQETQYF.

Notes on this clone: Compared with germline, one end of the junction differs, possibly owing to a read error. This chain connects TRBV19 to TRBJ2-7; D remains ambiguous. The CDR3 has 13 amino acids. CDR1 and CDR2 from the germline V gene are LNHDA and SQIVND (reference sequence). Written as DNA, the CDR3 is TGTGCCAGTAGTGTAGACTCACCCTACGAGCAGTACTTC. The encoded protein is CASSVDSPYEQYF.

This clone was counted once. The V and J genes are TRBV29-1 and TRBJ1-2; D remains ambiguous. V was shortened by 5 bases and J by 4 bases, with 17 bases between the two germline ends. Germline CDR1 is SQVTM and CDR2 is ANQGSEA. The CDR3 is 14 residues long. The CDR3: CSVQTGPRVYGYTF. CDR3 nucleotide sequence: TGCAGCGTTCAAACCGGGCCCCGAGTCTATGGCTACACCTTC.

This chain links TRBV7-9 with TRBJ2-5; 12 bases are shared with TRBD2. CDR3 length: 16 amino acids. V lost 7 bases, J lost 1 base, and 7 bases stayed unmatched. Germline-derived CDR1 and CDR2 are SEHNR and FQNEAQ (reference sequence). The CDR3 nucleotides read TGTGCCAGCACCCTCCTGACTAGCGGGAGCCAAGAGACCCAGTACTTC. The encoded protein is CASTLLTSGSQETQYF.

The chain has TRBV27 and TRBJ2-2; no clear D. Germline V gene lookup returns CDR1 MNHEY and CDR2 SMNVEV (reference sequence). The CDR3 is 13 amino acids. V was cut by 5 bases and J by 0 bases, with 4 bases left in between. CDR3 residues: CASSHANTGELFF. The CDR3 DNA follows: TGTGCCAGCAGTCACGCGAACACCGGGGAGCTGTTTTTT.

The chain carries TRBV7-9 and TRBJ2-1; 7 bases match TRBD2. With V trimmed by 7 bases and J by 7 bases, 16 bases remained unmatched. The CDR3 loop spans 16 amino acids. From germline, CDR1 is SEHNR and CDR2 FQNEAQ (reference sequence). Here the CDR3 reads CASTTLALAAQNEQFF. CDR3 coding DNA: TGTGCCAGCACCACCCTTGCTCTAGCGGCTCAAAATGAGCAGTTCTTC.

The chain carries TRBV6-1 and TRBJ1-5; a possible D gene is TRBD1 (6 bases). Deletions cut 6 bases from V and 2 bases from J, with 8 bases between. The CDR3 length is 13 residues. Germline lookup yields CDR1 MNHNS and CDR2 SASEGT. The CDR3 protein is CASRRGGNQPQHF. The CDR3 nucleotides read TGTGCCAGCAGAAGGGGGGGCAATCAGCCCCAGCATTTT.

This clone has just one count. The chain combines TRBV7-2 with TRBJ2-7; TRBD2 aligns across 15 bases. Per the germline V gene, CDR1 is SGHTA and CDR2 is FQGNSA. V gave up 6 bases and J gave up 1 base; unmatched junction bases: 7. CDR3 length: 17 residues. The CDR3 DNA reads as TGTGCCAGCAGTCCTCCGGGACTAGCGGGAGGTTCCTACGAGCAGTACTTC. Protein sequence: CASSPPGLAGGSYEQYF.

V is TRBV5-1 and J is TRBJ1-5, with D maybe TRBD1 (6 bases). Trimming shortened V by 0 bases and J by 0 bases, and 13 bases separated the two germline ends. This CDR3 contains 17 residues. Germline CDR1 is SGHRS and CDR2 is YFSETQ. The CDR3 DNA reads TGCGCCAGCAGCTTGGTCCAGGGGAAGGTTAGCAATCAGCCCCAGCATTTT. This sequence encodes CASSLVQGKVSNQPQHF.

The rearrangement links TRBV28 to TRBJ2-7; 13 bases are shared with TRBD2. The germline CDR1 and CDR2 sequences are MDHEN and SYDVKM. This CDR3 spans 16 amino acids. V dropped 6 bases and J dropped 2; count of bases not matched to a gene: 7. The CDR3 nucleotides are TGTGCCAGCAGCATTCCGGGACTAGCGGGGACCTACGAGCAGTACTTC. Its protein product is CASSIPGLAGTYEQYF.

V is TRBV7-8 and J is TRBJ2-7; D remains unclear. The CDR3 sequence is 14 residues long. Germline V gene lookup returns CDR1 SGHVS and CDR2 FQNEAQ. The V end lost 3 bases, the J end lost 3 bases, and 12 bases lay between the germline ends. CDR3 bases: TGTGCCAGCAGCTTGCCCCGAACGGGCTACGAGCAGTACTTC. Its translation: CASSLPRTGYEQYF.

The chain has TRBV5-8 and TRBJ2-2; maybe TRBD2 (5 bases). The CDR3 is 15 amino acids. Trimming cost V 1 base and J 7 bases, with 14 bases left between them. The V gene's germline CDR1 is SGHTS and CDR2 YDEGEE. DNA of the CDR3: TGTGCCAGCAGCTTGTTAGGCAGCGAGGGCGGGGAGCTGTTTTTT. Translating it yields CASSLLGSEGGELFF. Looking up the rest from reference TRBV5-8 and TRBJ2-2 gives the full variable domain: EAGVTQSPTHLIKTRGQQATLRCSPISGHTSVYWYQQALGLGLQFLLWYDEGEERNRGNFPPRFSGRQFPNYSSELNVNALELEDSALYLCASSLLGSEGGELFFGEGSRLTVL.

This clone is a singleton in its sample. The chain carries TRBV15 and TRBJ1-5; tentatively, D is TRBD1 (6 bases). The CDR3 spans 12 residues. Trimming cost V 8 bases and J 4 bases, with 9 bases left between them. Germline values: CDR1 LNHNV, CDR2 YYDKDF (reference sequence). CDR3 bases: TGTGCCACCGGACAGCCGAATCAGCCCCAGCATTTT. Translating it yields CATGQPNQPQHF. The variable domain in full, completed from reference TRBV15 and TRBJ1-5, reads DAMVIQNPRYQVTQFGKPVTLSCSQTLNHNVMYWYQQKSSQAPKLLFHYYDKDFNNEADTPDNFQSRRPNTSFCFLDIRSPGLGDTAMYLCATGQPNQPQHFGDGTRLSIL.